This TCR beta chain was retrieved from a study of Ad26.COV2.S vaccination and SARS-CoV-2 variants. Study context: Donor allocation was to the COV1001 Ad26.COV2.S trial arm. Ad26.COV2.S, an intramuscular injection, was given once or twice 56 days apart. Study findings and constraints: Similar non-spike TCR breadth was observed in recipients of vaccine and of placebo.

On this clone itself: Its antigen is not identified.

V was cut by 2 bases and J by 8 bases, with 9 bases left in between. CDR3 length equals 12 residues. Germline CDR1 and CDR2: WSHSY and SAAADI. Stated treatment: some 19 received Ad26.COV2.S at low or high dose, single or two shots; several received placebo; per-sample allocation not given. All samples were drawn on day 63, counting from the first vaccine or placebo injection. The data were produced by immunoSEQ multiplex PCR, yet TCRdb's version contains in-frame clones alone and is incomplete. The sample consists of 300,000 to 400,000 clones, 70% to 90% of them appearing once. The chain couples TRBV10-2 to TRBJ1-2; no clear D gene. Specimen: peripheral blood, collected in a trial of Ad26.COV2.S vaccine versus placebo. This clonotype was obtained from a person aged 18-65 years who received the Ad26.COV2.S COVID-19 vaccine or a placebo. The CDR3 sequence is CASSEGMGGYTF. The CDR3 DNA sequence: TGCGCCAGCAGTGAGGGGATGGGGGGCTACACCTTC.